This record concerns one T cell receptor (beta chain) sequence. It lacks a known antigen. Base qualities were left out, and no much larger clone turns up one base away. The CDR3 regions of human TCRbeta chains were subjected to immunosequencing. As for the original processing: Repertoire TCRs were matched against a reference library of SARS-CoV-2-specific TCRs generated with the MIRA antigen-specificity platform. Breadth was defined as the fraction of unique TCRs that were SARS-CoV-2-associated, and depth was defined as the fraction of total T cells that were SARS-CoV-2-associated. Using the MIRA data, each spike-specific TCR was assigned both to the spike region to which the TCR was reactive and to a CD4 or CD8 class. Log10-transformed breadth and depth values were compared by one-way ANOVA with Sidak's multiple comparisons tests. TCRdb's version of the immuneACCESS table is confined to in-frame rearrangements and falls short of the full clone set. An unresolved V gene accounts for under half of the shortfall where checked; the remainder is of unknown origin. V and J calls plus clone size are reproduced from that table; the DNA served to infer D and trimming. The sample contains 100,000 to 150,000 clones, 89% of them found a single time. In total, the top ten clones hold roughly 6.5% of the sample.

The source of the sample is a study of T cell responses to AZD1222 COVID-19 vaccine (dated by TCRdb to about 2021). With regard to the full study: AZD1222 recipients given second doses at about 4 weeks or at about 12 weeks were pooled, since spike-specific TCR depth and breadth were not found to differ between the two schedules. A total of just over 230 trial participants underwent TCR sequencing, of whom 207 had received two doses of AZD1222 and about 26 had received two doses of the MenACWY control vaccine. Trial participants were enrolled into age subgroups of 18-55, 56-69 and 70-plus years, which contained approximately 150, 28 and 58 TCR-sequenced participants, respectively. Findings and caveats that apply to the study as a whole: Participants were mostly white British, with more females than males. The authors suggested clonal diversity may have been underestimated. A significant rise in spike-specific TCR breadth and depth was observed after two AZD1222 doses relative to day 0 and relative to MenACWY recipients. The 56-69-year group was small, and its depth increase did not reach significance, likely because of low power. Epitopes outside the regions mutated in the B.1.351 and B.1.1.7 variants were reportedly recognized by nearly half of the unique spike-specific TCRs. Because no day 14 peak-response samples were available, repertoires were characterized only after the peak T cell response. The vaccine-associated CD4 TCRs covered the entire spike protein, and the dominant responses fell in regions 160-218 and 743-854. Conclusions about previously exposed vaccinees are limited, since just 5 to 7 AZD1222 recipients were seropositive for SARS-CoV-2 at baseline.

The junction shows trimming of 4 bases on V and 7 bases on J, plus 11 bases between the germline ends. The CDR3 sequence holds 12 residues, the cysteine and phenylalanine included. The read is trimmed to its CDR3 DNA, 36 bases read in frame from base 1. Looking up the germline V gene yields CDR1 SGHRS and CDR2 YFSETQ. The sample's time point label, decoded: baseline before first vaccination. Samples from vaccinated people were obtained from the UK trials COV001 and COV002, which included a single-blind randomized controlled phase 2/3 trial of AZD1222 (ChAdOx1 nCoV-19) in healthy adults. Trial participant PBMC samples were collected at day 0 and day 28 after the second dose for TCRbeta chain sequencing.

The rearranged chain carries TRBV5-1 and TRBJ1-1; a weak D assignment points to TRBD1 (6 bases agree). The sample was peripheral blood, taken on day 0 of AZD1222 vaccination. The TCR was taken from an adult in good health. Here the CDR3 is given as CASSAGQLEAFF. At the DNA level, the sequence is TGCGCCAGCAGCGCAGGACAGCTTGAAGCTTTCTTT.